The TCR beta chain under discussion was sequenced for a study of CD4+ T cells in melanoma (dated by TCRdb to 2022 to 2024). The study in broad terms: The study examined neoantigen-specific CD4+ T cells in human melanoma.

In the germline V gene, CDR1 corresponds to KGHSH and CDR2 to LQKENI. V is reduced by 5 bases and J by 0 bases, leaving a spacing of 17 bases between them. There are 16 amino acids in the CDR3, from cysteine to phenylalanine inclusive. Of all the DNA, just the CDR3 is kept, 48 bases in frame from base 1. Overall study results and their limits: Neoantigen-specific CD4+ T cells in melanoma were reported to show diverse differentiation states. Neoantigen-specific CD4+ T cells were reported to be correlated with the function of CD8+ T cells, macrophages and B cells.

Note on this clone: Its binding antigen is unknown. Base qualities are not provided; no much larger clone lies one nucleotide away.

Patients with melanoma were used as donors. The library was built by means of the immunoSEQ multiplex PCR assay. Not all clones reach the TCRdb copy of this immuneACCESS table, which keeps in-frame sequences only. Checked studies attribute under half of the gap to unresolved V genes and leave the rest unexplained. Present in this sample are around 110,000 clones, roughly 90% of which were seen just once. The biggest ten clones account for around 3% of the sample. The chain is assembled from TRBV18 and TRBJ2-7; the D segment could be TRBD1, given 6 matching bases. The sample consisted of peripheral blood. This receptor was obtained from a human donor with melanoma. The CDR3 amino acid sequence is: CASSYSGTRVSYEQYF. The nucleotide sequence reads TGTGCCAGCTCATATTCCGGGACACGGGTCTCCTACGAGCAGTACTTC.